Each of the 24 T cell receptor beta chains below was sequenced from the same sample in a study of PD-L1 blockade in urothelial cancer. Only in-frame clones appear in the TCRdb table, and some are missing; sequencing was by immunoSEQ multiplex PCR. The table has tens of thousands of clones, 70% to 85% seen once. The starting material was PBMCs, obtained around atezolizumab (anti-PD-L1) treatment. The receptor source for this set is a man between 65 and 80 years old with urothelial cancer.

The genes are TRBV19 and TRBJ2-2, with D possibly matching TRBD2 (6 bases). Germline CDR1 is LNHDA and CDR2 is SQIVND (reference sequence). Deletions cut 6 bases from V and 4 bases from J, with 18 bases between. The CDR3 has 16 residues. The CDR3 region has the DNA TGTGCCAGTAGGCCCCCCGGGGGTCGGGGCACCGGGGAGCTGTTTTTT. This translates into CASRPPGGRGTGELFF.

CDR3 sequence (DNA): TGTGCCAGCAGTTACTCGAGGACCTACGAGCAGTACTTC. Translated, it gives CASSYSRTYEQYF. V and J are TRBV6-5 and TRBJ2-7; no definite D call. Germline loops: CDR1 MNHEY, CDR2 SVGAGI. The CDR3 length is 13 residues. V was trimmed by 0 bases and J by 2 bases, leaving 5 bases between them.

This sequence joins TRBV6-5 and TRBJ2-6, with a tentative D call TRBD2 (6 bases). Germline V gives CDR1 MNHEY, CDR2 SVGAGI. Trimming stripped 3 bases from V and 0 bases from J, with 6 bases between. The CDR3 covers 15 residues. The CDR3 DNA follows: TGTGCCAGCAGTTATAGCGGCTCTGGGGCCAACGTCCTGACTTTC. Its protein is CASSYSGSGANVLTF.

This clone was detected a few times. The chain couples TRBV28 to TRBJ2-2; the match to TRBD2 covers 7 bases. The CDR3 covers 13 residues. The V segment lost 4 bases and the J segment 6 bases; nucleotides outside the gene matches: 2. Per germline, CDR1 MDHEN and CDR2 SYDVKM. CDR3 sequence: CASSSGRAGELFF. The DNA for the CDR3 is TGTGCCAGCAGTTCAGGGAGGGCCGGGGAGCTGTTTTTT.

The rearrangement joins TRBV6-6 to TRBJ1-2, with TRBD1 identical over 9 bases. The V gene's germline CDR1 is MNHNY and CDR2 SVGAGI (reference sequence). CDR3 length equals 14 residues. Losses at the gene ends were 5 bases for V and 7 bases for J; bases not matched to a gene: 8. The CDR3 protein is CASSHRDRVIGYTF. The CDR3 nucleotides read TGTGCCAGCAGTCACCGGGACAGGGTAATTGGCTACACCTTC.

This sequence joins TRBV23-1 and TRBJ2-7; D is unresolved. TRBV23-1 is reported as an ORF; its role is uncertain. This CDR3 region has 14 residues. With 4 bases removed from V and 3 bases from J, the gap between germline ends came to 13 bases. CDR3 nucleotide sequence: TGCGCCAGCAGTCTGTGGCAAAACAACTACGAGCAGTACTTC. Its translation: CASSLWQNNYEQYF.

Here the CDR3 reads CASSPGEPAHGYTF. CDR3 DNA sequence: TGCGCCAGCAGCCCGGGGGAGCCGGCGCATGGCTACACCTTC. The rearrangement uses TRBV5-1 and TRBJ1-2; tentative D call: TRBD1 (5 bases). CDR1 is SGHRS and CDR2 is YFSETQ in the germline V gene. Trimming removed 4 bases from V and 6 bases from J, with 16 bases in between. This CDR3 has 14 amino acids. Together with reference TRBV5-1 and TRBJ1-2, the CDR3 gives the full variable domain: KAGVTQTPRYLIKTRGQQVTLSCSPISGHRSVSWYQQTPGQGLQFLFEYFSETQRNKGNFPGRFSGRQFSNSRSEMNVSTLELGDSALYLCASSPGEPAHGYTFGSGTRLTVV.

The chain employs TRBV2 and TRBJ2-7; 7 bases match TRBD1. V gave up 6 bases and J gave up 4 bases; unmatched junction bases: 9. The CDR3 has 14 amino acids. Looked up from germline, CDR1 is SNHLY and CDR2 is FYNNEI. The CDR3 DNA follows: TGTGCCAGCAGAAACAGGGGAAGAGGGTACGAGCAGTACTTC. Translated, it gives CASRNRGRGYEQYF.

The chain couples TRBV18 to TRBJ2-3, with 10 bases identical to TRBD2. The germline gives CDR1 KGHSH, CDR2 LQKENI. The CDR3 covers 16 residues. V lost 6 bases, J lost 7 bases, and 13 bases stayed unmatched. The CDR3 DNA reads as TGTGCCAGCTCTCCAATAGCGGGGGGCGCAACCTATACGCAGTATTTT. Translated, it gives CASSPIAGGATYTQYF.

J is TRBJ2-2 and V is TRBV11-3; D is uncertain. Trimming pared 3 bases from V and 4 bases from J, leaving 12 bases between. There are 15 residues in the CDR3. Germline CDR1 SGHNT, CDR2 YENEEA. CDR3 in amino acids: CASSFGLPRTGELFF. CDR3 nucleotides: TGTGCCAGCAGCTTCGGTCTACCCCGCACCGGGGAGCTGTTTTTT.

The chain employs TRBV7-8 and TRBJ2-1; tentative D call: TRBD2 (5 bases). V was pared by 5 bases and J by 4 bases, with 18 bases between. Germline CDR1 and CDR2: SGHVS and FQNEAQ. This CDR3 contains 16 residues. CDR3 in DNA: TGTGCCAGCAGCCCTGGCGGGCGGGTACGGTACAATGAGCAGTTCTTC. Protein product: CASSPGGRVRYNEQFF.

The chain combines TRBV28 with TRBJ2-5; tentative D call: TRBD1 (6 bases). Trimming pared 7 bases from V and 2 bases from J, leaving 14 bases between. The CDR3 has 14 residues. Germline CDR1 is MDHEN and CDR2 is SYDVKM. In nucleotides, the CDR3 is TGTGCCAGCACCATCAGCAGGGGACAAGAGACCCAGTACTTC. Its translation is CASTISRGQETQYF.

The chain combines TRBV19 with TRBJ1-2, with unresolved D. The germline CDR1 and CDR2 sequences are LNHDA and SQIVND (reference sequence). CDR3 size: 14 residues. V lost 1 base to trimming and J lost 2 bases, with 8 bases between them. Here the CDR3 DNA reads TGTGCCAGTAGTATAGGACGGGTAAACTATGGCTACACCTTC. It specifies CASSIGRVNYGYTF. The whole variable domain, remainder taken from reference TRBV19 and TRBJ1-2, is DGGITQSPKYLFRKEGQNVTLSCEQNLNHDAMYWYRQDPGQGLRLIYYSQIVNDFQKGDIAEGYSVSREKKESFPLTVTSAQKNPTAFYLCASSIGRVNYGYTFGSGTRLTVV.

The V gene is TRBV5-8, the J gene TRBJ1-4; possible D gene TRBD1, 5 bases. V lost 5 bases to trimming and J lost 3 bases, with 17 bases between them. The CDR3 is 16 amino acids. The V gene's germline CDR1 is SGHTS and CDR2 YDEGEE. CDR3 in DNA: TGTGCCAGCAGTCCTGACGGGGGTTCGGCTAATGAAAAACTGTTTTTT. This encodes CASSPDGGSANEKLFF.

The chain combines TRBV6-5 with TRBJ1-5; D uncertain. The CDR3 extends over 15 amino acids. Trimming took 6 bases from V and 0 from J, leaving 12 bases between them. The germline V gene encodes CDR1 MNHEY and CDR2 SVGAGI. The DNA of the CDR3 is TGTGCCAGCAGACCTACCCGTAATAGCAATCAGCCCCAGCATTTT. Amino acid sequence: CASRPTRNSNQPQHF.

The chain recombines TRBV28 with TRBJ2-5; 8 nucleotides match TRBD2. In germline, CDR1 is MDHEN, CDR2 SYDVKM. V lost 6 bases and J lost 6; bases outside the gene matches: 12. The CDR3 is 15 amino acids. In DNA form, the CDR3 reads TGTGCCAGCAGCCCTTCTCGGACTAGCCAGAAGACCCAGTACTTC. Translated, it gives CASSPSRTSQKTQYF.

This chain uses TRBV5-5 with TRBJ1-1; D unclear. The CDR3 is 13 amino acids. The germline CDR1 and CDR2 sequences are SGHKS and YYEKEE (reference sequence). V was trimmed by 3 bases and J by 1 base, leaving 7 bases between them. The CDR3 DNA sequence: TGTGCCAGCAGCTCCCTCTGGAACACTGAAGCTTTCTTT. Its translation: CASSSLWNTEAFF.

V gene TRBV5-4 combines with J gene TRBJ2-7, with D possibly matching TRBD2 (7 bases). The CDR3 length is 15 residues. V dropped 4 bases and J dropped 4 bases, with 18 bases sitting between them. The germline V gene has CDR1 SGHNT and CDR2 YYREEE (reference sequence). CDR3 in amino acids: CASSPGGGSRYEQYF. CDR3 DNA: TGTGCCAGCAGCCCGGGGGGCGGGAGTAGATACGAGCAGTACTTC. Full variable domain (rest looked up from reference TRBV5-4 and TRBJ2-7): ETGVTQSPTHLIKTRGQQVTLRCSSQSGHNTVSWYQQALGQGPQFIFQYYREEENGRGNFPPRFSGLQFPNYSSELNVNALELDDSALYLCASSPGGGSRYEQYFGPGTRLTVT.

This clone is classed as medium-sized. The chain uses TRBV19 and TRBJ1-1, with TRBD1 identical over 9 bases. Unmatched junction bases numbered 8, after V lost 6 bases and J lost 3 bases. Germline values: CDR1 LNHDA, CDR2 SQIVND (reference sequence). The CDR3 is made up of 15 amino acids. The CDR3 bases are TGTGCCAGTAGACCTAGACAGGGGGTATACACTGAAGCTTTCTTT. Amino acids: CASRPRQGVYTEAFF. Looking up the rest from reference TRBV19 and TRBJ1-1 gives the full variable domain: DGGITQSPKYLFRKEGQNVTLSCEQNLNHDAMYWYRQDPGQGLRLIYYSQIVNDFQKGDIAEGYSVSREKKESFPLTVTSAQKNPTAFYLCASRPRQGVYTEAFFGQGTRLTVV.

V usage is TRBV11-2 and J usage is TRBJ2-2, with 11 positions matching TRBD2. In germline, CDR1 is SGHAT, CDR2 FQNNGV. The CDR3 runs to 18 residues. Trimming at V came to 1 base and at J to 5 bases, leaving 9 bases not matched to a gene. In nucleotides, the CDR3 is TGTGCCAGCAGCTTAGTTTGGGGACTAGCGGAGGGGACCGGGGAGCTGTTTTTT. As protein: CASSLVWGLAEGTGELFF.

This chain joins TRBV7-7 and TRBJ2-5, with D tentatively TRBD1 (6 bases). Germline assignment: CDR1 SSHAT and CDR2 FNYEAQ (reference sequence). This CDR3 has 14 amino acids. Between the trimmed V and J ends, which lost 1 base and 5 bases, there was a span of 11 bases. This CDR3 is CASSLVGAGETQYF. The CDR3 DNA is TGTGCCAGCAGCTTAGTGGGGGCCGGGGAGACCCAGTACTTC.

J is TRBJ1-2 and V is TRBV5-4; D possibly corresponds to TRBD1 (6 bases). CDR1 SGHNT and CDR2 YYREEE come from the germline V gene (reference sequence). V was trimmed by 0 bases and J by 4 bases, leaving 13 bases between them. The CDR3 has 15 residues. Written as DNA, the CDR3 is TGTGCCAGCAGCTTGGGCCAGGGGCAGCTCTATGGCTACACCTTC. It yields the protein CASSLGQGQLYGYTF.

This chain links TRBV5-1 with TRBJ2-7; the D gene is possibly TRBD1 (5 bases). The V end was cut by 1 base, the J end by 2 bases, with 16 bases between. Germline V gene sequence: CDR1 SGHRS, CDR2 YFSETQ. The CDR3 covers 16 residues. The CDR3 DNA follows: TGCGCCAGCAGCTTGAATTCGGGTCGGACAACCTACGAGCAGTACTTC. This encodes CASSLNSGRTTYEQYF.

J is TRBJ2-2 and V is TRBV19, with TRBD2 matching 7 bases. The CDR3 is 16 amino acids. Per the germline V gene, CDR1 is LNHDA and CDR2 is SQIVND (reference sequence). V was clipped by 2 bases and J by 1 base; unmatched bases: 4. CDR3 loop: CASSIKRGLNTGELFF. CDR3 bases: TGTGCCAGTAGTATAAAGCGGGGACTGAACACCGGGGAGCTGTTTTTT.